This note documents a single T cell receptor beta chain sequence. This clonotype was seen at least ten times. Its antigen target is currently unknown. There are no base qualities to consult, and no much larger clone falls within one base. From its cysteine to its phenylalanine, the CDR3 spans 13 amino acids. Of the read, only the CDR3 DNA is kept; its 39 bases are in frame from base 1. The germline V gene (reference sequence) sets CDR1 to MNHEY and CDR2 to SMNVEV. V is reduced by 2 bases and J by 5 bases, leaving a spacing of 10 bases between them. Libraries were built with PCR. The sample was run on an Illumina HiSeq 2500. TCR library preparation used molecular barcoding, with unique molecular identifiers applied to normalize quantification of the TCRbeta repertoire. Through fastp at Q25 and MiXCR, TCRdb rebuilt clones from the public reads, retaining in-frame beta chains. Entries are consolidated by CDR3 protein sequence, retaining the most common genes and DNA. The sample contains under 300,000 distinct CDR3 sequences, over 9.5% of them found a single time. The top ten constitute 5% to 6% of the sample.

The sample belongs to a study of T-cell reconstitution after alpha-beta-depleted transplantation in children (dated by TCRdb to about 2016). Background for the entire study: T-cell immune reconstitution after TCRalphabeta/CD19-depleted allogeneic hematopoietic cell transplantation in children was quantitatively tracked in the study by means of TCR repertoire profiling.

The receptor was isolated from a human donor who donated a stem cell graft to a child with SCID. The rearranged chain carries TRBV27 and TRBJ2-7, with the D gene uncertain. This specimen consisted of PBMCs from the stem cell graft donor, obtained from the stem cell graft. The CDR3 amino acid sequence is: CASSLMAAHEQYF. DNA sequence: TGTGCCAGCAGTTTAATGGCTGCCCACGAGCAGTACTTC.